Below, 24 T cell receptor beta chains from the same sample are listed, as sequenced in a study of CDR3 diversity in severe acne. TCRdb processed the PCR reads anew with MiXCR; each CDR3 protein has one entry. The data hold about 85,000 distinct CDR3 sequences, with roughly 52% observed a single time. Specimen: blood. The receptors shown here come from a male donor in good health, serving as a control.

The chain employs TRBV5-1 and TRBJ2-1, with 12 positions matching TRBD1. V was pared by 4 bases and J by 8 bases, with 7 bases of the junction left unmatched. The CDR3 is 15 amino acids. The germline CDR1 and CDR2 sequences are SGHRS and YFSETQ. The CDR3 nucleotides are TGCGCCAGCAGCCAGGGGACAGGGGGCGGCGATGAGCAGTTCTTC. Translating it yields CASSQGTGGGDEQFF.

The chain recombines TRBV6-1 with TRBJ1-2; no clear D gene. Per the germline V gene, CDR1 is MNHNS and CDR2 is SASEGT. V dropped 4 bases and J dropped 4 bases, with 7 bases sitting between them. This CDR3 is 12 amino acids long. CDR3 nucleotide sequence: TGTGCCAGCAGTGCGACACGCTATGGCTACACCTTC. Its protein is CASSATRYGYTF.

The genes are TRBV7-9 and TRBJ1-3; D is unclear. Germline V gives CDR1 SEHNR, CDR2 FQNEAQ (reference sequence). The CDR3 runs 14 residues. V was clipped by 5 bases and J by 4 bases, with 12 bases between them. Here the CDR3 reads CASSNSWFGNTIYF. DNA of the CDR3: TGTGCCAGCAGCAATTCGTGGTTCGGAAACACCATATATTTT.

This clonotype has a count of ten or more. The rearrangement links TRBV14 to TRBJ2-3, with D perhaps TRBD2 (6 bases). Germline lookup yields CDR1 SGHDN and CDR2 FVKESK. The V end was cut by 4 bases, the J end by 6 bases, with 29 bases between. The CDR3 runs 19 residues. CDR3 sequence: CASSLTRPPQEGAVDTQYF. CDR3 bases: TGTGCCAGCAGCCTCACACGCCCTCCTCAGGAGGGAGCCGTTGATACGCAGTATTTT.

This clonotype was picked up many times. This chain uses TRBV6-5 with TRBJ1-2; 8 nucleotides agree with TRBD1. CDR1 is MNHEY, CDR2 SVGAGI, per germline. The CDR3 consists of 14 residues. The V segment lost 5 bases and the J segment 2 bases; nucleotides outside the gene matches: 4. The CDR3 spells CASSPQGANYGYTF. CDR3 bases: TGTGCCAGCAGTCCGCAGGGGGCGAACTATGGCTACACCTTC.

The rearrangement links TRBV10-3 to TRBJ2-7; no firm D call. Germline loops: CDR1 ENHRY, CDR2 SYGVKD. V was cut by 6 bases and J by 5 bases, with 20 bases left in between. The CDR3 is 15 residues long. CDR3 sequence: CAIRALFWSVDEQYF. The CDR3 DNA sequence: TGTGCCATCAGAGCATTGTTTTGGTCCGTGGACGAGCAGTACTTC.

The V and J genes are TRBV7-9 and TRBJ2-7; perhaps D is TRBD1 or TRBD2 (5 bases each). Germline V gene data show CDR1 as SEHNR and CDR2 as FQNEAQ (reference sequence). With 5 bases removed from V and 0 bases from J, the gap between germline ends came to 17 bases. CDR3 length: 16 amino acids. Here the CDR3 reads CASSVGVRDASYEQYF. The CDR3 nucleotides are TGTGCCAGCAGCGTAGGGGTGAGGGATGCCTCCTACGAGCAGTACTTC.

V gene TRBV5-1 combines with J gene TRBJ2-1; TRBD1 matches 8 bases. Germline-derived CDR1 and CDR2 are SGHRS and YFSETQ. The J segment lost 7 bases and the V segment lost 0 bases, leaving 18 bases of the junction unmatched. This CDR3 spans 19 amino acids. The DNA for the CDR3 is TGCGCCAGCAGCTTGGAACAGGGGGACTCCTCGGGGAGAGATAATGAGCAGTTCTTC. This encodes CASSLEQGDSSGRDNEQFF. Using reference TRBV5-1 and TRBJ2-1 for the parts outside the CDR3, the full variable domain is KAGVTQTPRYLIKTRGQQVTLSCSPISGHRSVSWYQQTPGQGLQFLFEYFSETQRNKGNFPGRFSGRQFSNSRSEMNVSTLELGDSALYLCASSLEQGDSSGRDNEQFFGPGTRLTVL.

This sequence joins TRBV10-1 and TRBJ1-5, with D tentatively TRBD1 (6 bases). Trimming removed 10 bases from V and 4 bases from J, with 20 bases in between. Germline lookup yields CDR1 WNHNN and CDR2 SYGVQD (reference sequence). CDR3 size: 15 residues. The CDR3 DNA reads as TGCGCCACCCCTACCCGCGGAGGGGGGAATCAGCCCCAGCATTTT. This encodes CATPTRGGGNQPQHF.

About this clonotype itself: Compared with germline, one end of the junction differs, possibly owing to a read error. The V gene is TRBV10-2, the J gene TRBJ1-1, with a possible D match to TRBD1 (5 bases). The germline V gene has CDR1 WSHSY and CDR2 SAAADI. This CDR3 spans 14 amino acids. The CDR3 loop reads CASSPGDPNTEAFF. CDR3 coding DNA: TGTGCCAGCTCACCCGGGGACCCGAACACTGAAGCTTTCTTT.

The chain joins TRBV20-1 to TRBJ1-4, with 7 nucleotides matching TRBD1. This CDR3 has 17 amino acids. V lost 0 bases and J lost 6; bases outside the gene matches: 13. Germline-derived CDR1 and CDR2 are DFQATT and SNEGSKA (reference sequence). The CDR3 is CSARDPGGGGRDEKLFF. CDR3 in DNA: TGCAGTGCTAGAGATCCGGGAGGGGGCGGGCGTGATGAAAAACTGTTTTTT.

V usage is TRBV5-1 and J usage is TRBJ1-2; 11 bases line up with TRBD1. The CDR3 has 13 amino acids. V lost 7 bases to trimming and J lost 6 bases; unmatched junction nucleotides: 5. Per germline, CDR1 SGHRS and CDR2 YFSETQ. The CDR3 bases are TGCGCCAGCCGGGACAGGGGGACAGATGGCTACACCTTC. Translating gives CASRDRGTDGYTF.

This clonotype turned up a few times. A read error may explain this, as a much larger clone is one base away. The gene calls are TRBV20-1 and TRBJ1-2; D unresolved. This CDR3 has 11 residues. Germline CDR1 and CDR2: DFQATT and SNEGSKA (reference sequence). The CDR3 protein is CNAKVNYGYTF. The CDR3 bases are TGCAATGCTAAGGTCAACTATGGCTACACCTTC.

The V and J genes are TRBV20-1 and TRBJ2-1, with 9 nucleotides matching TRBD2. Germline lookup yields CDR1 DFQATT and CDR2 SNEGSKA (reference sequence). Trimming at V came to 5 bases and at J to 8 bases, leaving 10 bases not matched to a gene. This CDR3 contains 14 residues. The CDR3 protein is CSAGGTSLDDEQFF. The CDR3 nucleotides read TGCAGTGCTGGGGGGACTAGCTTGGACGATGAGCAGTTCTTC.

This clonotype was found many times. The chain links TRBV7-6 to TRBJ2-5; the D gene is possibly TRBD2 (5 bases). Trimming shortened V by 4 bases and J by 5 bases, and 11 bases separated the two germline ends. The CDR3 loop spans 13 amino acids. From germline, CDR1 is SGHVS and CDR2 FNYEAQ. The CDR3 sequence: CASSSLAFETQYF. CDR3 bases: TGTGCCAGCAGCTCTCTAGCCTTTGAGACCCAGTACTTC.

This sequence joins TRBV20-1 and TRBJ2-7; 7 positions agree with TRBD2. CDR3 length equals 12 residues. CDR1 is DFQATT and CDR2 is SNEGSKA in the germline V gene (reference sequence). CDR3 in amino acids: CSHRGGSYEQYF. CDR3 sequence (DNA): TGCAGCCACCGGGGCGGGAGTTACGAGCAGTACTTC.

Note on this clonotype: A read error may account for a junction end that differs from germline. The chain combines TRBV7-6 with TRBJ2-7; D remains unclear. This CDR3 spans 13 amino acids. Per germline, CDR1 SGHVS and CDR2 FNYEAQ. CDR3 loop: CARSLQRAYEQNF. For the CDR3, the DNA is TGTGCCAGAAGCTTGCAGCGAGCCTACGAGCAGAACTTC.

This chain uses TRBV24-1 with TRBJ1-2; 7 bases agree with TRBD1. With 9 bases clipped from V and 5 bases from J, the junction kept 11 bases outside the gene matches. From germline, CDR1 is KGHDR and CDR2 SFDVKD. The length of the CDR3 is 14 residues. CDR3: CATEGRDSPYGYTF. In nucleotides, the CDR3 is TGTGCCACCGAAGGGCGGGACAGCCCATATGGCTACACCTTC.

This chain connects TRBV20-1 to TRBJ1-1; D gene uncertain. The CDR3 runs 10 residues. V was clipped by 6 bases and J by 8 bases, with 10 bases between them. Germline CDR1 reads DFQATT; CDR2 reads SNEGSKA (reference sequence). CDR3 bases: TGCAGTGCGCGGACGGGCGAAGCTTTCTTT. It codes for CSARTGEAFF.

Only one count was recorded for this clonotype. This sequence joins TRBV25-1 and TRBJ2-7, with a possible D match to TRBD1 (5 bases). V was pared by 5 bases and J by 3 bases, with 20 bases between. The CDR3 extends over 16 amino acids. Germline values: CDR1 MGHDK, CDR2 SYGVNS. The CDR3 spells CASSLGRTGALYEQYF. CDR3 DNA: TGTGCCAGCAGTTTAGGCCGAACAGGAGCTCTCTACGAGCAGTACTTC.

The sample holds many counts of this clonotype. The chain links TRBV20-1 to TRBJ2-7, with a tentative D call TRBD1 (6 bases). From germline, CDR1 is DFQATT and CDR2 SNEGSKA (reference sequence). The CDR3 runs 14 residues. The V end was cut by 2 bases, the J end by 0 bases, with 11 bases between. The CDR3: CSARRDMSSYEQYF. The CDR3 DNA reads TGCAGTGCTAGAAGGGACATGAGCTCCTACGAGCAGTACTTC.

This clonotype turned up a few times. The chain recombines TRBV6-2 or TRBV6-3 with TRBJ2-3; D unresolved. Looked up from germline, CDR1 is MNHEY and CDR2 is SVGEGT. Trimming left V 6 bases short and J 0 bases short, with 13 bases between. This CDR3 comprises 15 residues. The DNA for the CDR3 is TGTGCCAGCAGGGCGATCGGAGCTAGCACAGATACGCAGTATTTT. Its translation is CASRAIGASTDTQYF.

The CDR3 loop is CASSPGPPSGANVLTF. The DNA for the CDR3 is TGCGCCAGCAGCCCTGGGCCGCCCTCTGGGGCCAACGTCCTGACTTTC. V gene TRBV4-1 combines with J gene TRBJ2-6, with D unresolved. The CDR3 covers 16 residues. Per germline, CDR1 MGHRA and CDR2 YSYEKL. V lost 4 bases to trimming and J lost 0 bases, with 10 bases between them.

This clonotype turned up a few times. The chain joins TRBV11-2 to TRBJ1-1; D is unclear. The CDR3 consists of 14 residues. Per germline, CDR1 SGHAT and CDR2 FQNNGV. V dropped 1 base and J dropped 7 bases, with 13 bases sitting between them. The CDR3 sequence is CASSLAGKVGEAFF. The CDR3 bases are TGTGCCAGCAGCTTAGCCGGAAAAGTTGGTGAAGCTTTCTTT.